Described below is a single T cell receptor (beta chain) sequence and its context. The germline V and J ends were trimmed by 8 bases and 3 bases, with 16 bases remaining between them. The germline V gene encodes CDR1 MNHNY and CDR2 SVGAGI (reference sequence). The CDR3 covers 14 residues. The data belong to a study of OX40 agonist ivuxolimab in advanced cancers. Produced via immunoSEQ multiplex PCR; TCRdb's table is partial and in-frame only. The data show more than 40,000 clones, 85% to 90% seen once. The rearrangement joins TRBV6-6 to TRBJ2-5, with D possibly being TRBD2 (6 bases). This receptor was obtained from an adult with an advanced solid tumor such as melanoma, head and neck, liver or kidney cancer. The sequencing here drew on CD4+ or CD8+ T cells sorted from blood, taken in a trial of the OX40 agonist ivuxolimab. The CDR3, as DNA: TGTGCCAGCCGTACCCCGGGCGGGAAAGAGACCCAGTACTTC. Amino acid sequence: CASRTPGGKETQYF.